The 13 T cell receptor beta chains listed next were all sequenced from one sample in a study of monozygotic twins with inflammatory bowel disease. TCRdb re-called the 5' RACE reads, yielding one record per CDR3 amino acid sequence without DNA. The listing contains about 380,000 distinct CDR3 sequences. The sequenced material came from blood. These receptors all stem from a human donor with ulcerative colitis or Crohn's disease, or a healthy co-twin of an affected twin (not recorded which).

This chain connects TRBV3-1 to TRBJ1-6; TCRdb designates TRBD1, a call that cannot be tested without DNA. Germline lookup yields CDR1 LGHDT and CDR2 YNNKEL (reference sequence). The CDR3 is made up of 16 amino acids. The CDR3 spells CASSQLPGQRDSPLHF. Complete variable domain (other parts from reference TRBV3-1 and TRBJ1-6): DTAVSQTPKYLVTQMGNDKSIKCEQNLGHDTMYWYKQDSKKFLKIMFSYNNKELIINETVPNRFSPKSPDKAHLNLHINSLELGDSAVYFCASSQLPGQRDSPLHFGNGTRLTVT.

The rearrangement joins TRBV6-1 to TRBJ1-2; the D call of TRBD1 rests on TCRdb alone, since no DNA is present to check it. Germline values: CDR1 MNHNS, CDR2 SASEGT. The CDR3 covers 15 residues. This CDR3 reads CASRKDRAANYGYTF.

The V and J genes are TRBV10-3 and TRBJ2-2. Per the germline V gene, CDR1 is ENHRY and CDR2 is SYGVKD. There are 15 residues in the CDR3. CDR3 amino acids: CAISGTDANTGELFF.

The rearrangement joins TRBV27 to TRBJ1-2; TCRdb's D call, TRBD1, is unchecked because there is no DNA. CDR1 is MNHEY and CDR2 is SMNVEV in the germline V gene (reference sequence). This CDR3 is built from 19 residues. The CDR3 loop is CASSLSPRVRGRSNYGYTF.

V usage is TRBV3-1 and J usage is TRBJ2-5; without DNA, the TCRdb call of TRBD2 cannot be checked. CDR1 is LGHDT and CDR2 is YNNKEL in the germline V gene (reference sequence). This CDR3 contains 21 residues. The chain's CDR3 is CASSQEVRLAGEQNFQETQYF.

The chain links TRBV30 to TRBJ2-6. This CDR3 contains 13 residues. Germline CDR1 and CDR2: GTSNPN and SVGIG (reference sequence). The CDR3 spells CAWSEAGANVLTF.

The chain has TRBV20-1 and TRBJ1-1; TCRdb outputs TRBD1, but without DNA this stays unchecked. Germline V gives CDR1 DFQATT, CDR2 SNEGSKA (reference sequence). The CDR3 runs to 15 residues. Here the CDR3 reads CSARMSSTRGPEAFF.

The rearrangement uses TRBV29-1 and TRBJ2-7; TCRdb's assignment of TRBD1 cannot be checked, as there is no DNA. From germline, CDR1 is SQVTM and CDR2 ANQGSEA. CDR3 length equals 12 residues. Here the CDR3 reads CSVGPRAYEQYF.

The chain links TRBV7-2 to TRBJ1-2; TCRdb gives TRBD1 as the D gene, but with no DNA this cannot be confirmed. The CDR3 contains 16 residues. Germline assignment: CDR1 SGHTA and CDR2 FQGNSA. This CDR3 is CASSRVGTGLNYGNTF.

The V call is TRBV5-1, the J call TRBJ2-5; the TCRdb D gene call, TRBD2, has no DNA to confirm it. CDR3 length: 15 amino acids. CDR1 SGHRS and CDR2 YFSETQ come from the germline V gene. The CDR3 loop reads CASYPGLGYQETQYF.

The gene calls are TRBV10-3 and TRBJ2-1; the D call of TRBD1 rests on TCRdb alone, since no DNA is present to check it. There are 14 residues in the CDR3. Germline-derived CDR1 and CDR2 are ENHRY and SYGVKD. Here the CDR3 reads CAIRGQATYNEQFF.

CDR3 amino acids: CASSRTRIDYGYTF. The genes are TRBV6-1 and TRBJ1-2. The germline V gene has CDR1 MNHNS and CDR2 SASEGT. The CDR3 sequence is 14 residues long.

This CDR3 is CASSLVAVSSYEQYF. The J gene is TRBJ2-7, the V gene TRBV5-1. This CDR3 contains 15 residues. Germline V gives CDR1 SGHRS, CDR2 YFSETQ.